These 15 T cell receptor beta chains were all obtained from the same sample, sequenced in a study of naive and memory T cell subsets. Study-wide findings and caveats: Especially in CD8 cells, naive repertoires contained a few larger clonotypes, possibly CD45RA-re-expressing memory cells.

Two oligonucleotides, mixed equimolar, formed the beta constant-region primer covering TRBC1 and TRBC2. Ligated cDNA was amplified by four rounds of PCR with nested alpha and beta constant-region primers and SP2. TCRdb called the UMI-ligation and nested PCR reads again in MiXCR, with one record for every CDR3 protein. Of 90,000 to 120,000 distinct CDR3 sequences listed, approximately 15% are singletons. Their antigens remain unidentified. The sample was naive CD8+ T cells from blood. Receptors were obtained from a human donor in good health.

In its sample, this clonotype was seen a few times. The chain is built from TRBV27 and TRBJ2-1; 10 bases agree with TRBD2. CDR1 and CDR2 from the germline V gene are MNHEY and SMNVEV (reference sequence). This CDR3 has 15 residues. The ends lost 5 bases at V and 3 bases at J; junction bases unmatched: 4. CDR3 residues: CASSPRTSGYNEQFF. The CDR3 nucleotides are TGTGCCAGCAGTCCCAGGACTAGCGGCTACAATGAGCAGTTCTTC.

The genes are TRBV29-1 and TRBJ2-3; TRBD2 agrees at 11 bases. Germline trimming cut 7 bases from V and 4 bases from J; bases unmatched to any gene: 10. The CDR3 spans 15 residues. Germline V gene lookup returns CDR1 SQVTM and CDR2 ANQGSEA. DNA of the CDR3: TGCAGCGCCGAGACTAGCGGGAAAGTCCCAGATACGCAGTATTTT. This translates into CSAETSGKVPDTQYF.

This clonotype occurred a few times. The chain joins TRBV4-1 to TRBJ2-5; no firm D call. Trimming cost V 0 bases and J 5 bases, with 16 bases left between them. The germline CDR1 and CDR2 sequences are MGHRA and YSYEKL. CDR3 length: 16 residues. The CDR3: CASSQDGDQPRETQYF. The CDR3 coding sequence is TGCGCCAGCAGCCAAGACGGAGACCAACCTCGGGAGACCCAGTACTTC.

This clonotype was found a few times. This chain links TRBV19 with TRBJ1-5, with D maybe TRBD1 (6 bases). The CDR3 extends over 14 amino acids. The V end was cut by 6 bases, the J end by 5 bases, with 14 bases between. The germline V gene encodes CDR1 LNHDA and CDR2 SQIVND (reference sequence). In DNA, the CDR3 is TGTGCCAGTAGCACCGTTGGGGGCGATCAGCCCCAGCATTTT. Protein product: CASSTVGGDQPQHF.

CDR3 region: CSARDYGREPTDTQYF. As DNA, the CDR3 is TGCAGTGCTAGAGATTATGGGCGGGAGCCCACAGATACGCAGTATTTT. The chain carries TRBV20-1 and TRBJ2-3; 7 bases agree with TRBD2. The CDR3 spans 16 residues. The V segment lost 0 bases and the J segment 2 bases; nucleotides outside the gene matches: 8. The germline CDR1 and CDR2 sequences are DFQATT and SNEGSKA (reference sequence).

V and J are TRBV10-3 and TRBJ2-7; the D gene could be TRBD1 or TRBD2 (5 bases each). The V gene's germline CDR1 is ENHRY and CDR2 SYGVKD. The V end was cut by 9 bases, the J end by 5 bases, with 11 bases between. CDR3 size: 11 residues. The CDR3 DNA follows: TGTGCCATGGGGGTGAAGGACGAGCAGTACTTC. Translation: CAMGVKDEQYF.

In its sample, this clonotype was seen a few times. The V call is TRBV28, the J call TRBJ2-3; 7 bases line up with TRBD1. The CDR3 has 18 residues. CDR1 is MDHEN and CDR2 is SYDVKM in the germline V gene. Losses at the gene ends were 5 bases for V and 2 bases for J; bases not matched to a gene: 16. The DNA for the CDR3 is TGTGCCAGCAGTGTAGAGCCTCGAAGGGGGCGCCCCACAGATACGCAGTATTTT. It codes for CASSVEPRRGRPTDTQYF.

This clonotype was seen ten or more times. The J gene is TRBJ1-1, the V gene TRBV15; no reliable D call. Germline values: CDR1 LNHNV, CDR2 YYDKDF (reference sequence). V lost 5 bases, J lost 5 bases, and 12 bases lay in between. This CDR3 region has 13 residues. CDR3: CATSGSRRTEAFF. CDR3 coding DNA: TGTGCCACCAGCGGTTCCCGGAGGACTGAAGCTTTCTTT.

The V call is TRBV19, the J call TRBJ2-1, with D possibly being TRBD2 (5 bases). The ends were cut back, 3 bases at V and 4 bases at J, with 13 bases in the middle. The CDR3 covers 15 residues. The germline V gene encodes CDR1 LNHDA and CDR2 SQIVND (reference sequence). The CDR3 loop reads CASSISSEGYNEQFF. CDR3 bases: TGTGCCAGTAGTATTTCGAGCGAGGGATACAATGAGCAGTTCTTC.

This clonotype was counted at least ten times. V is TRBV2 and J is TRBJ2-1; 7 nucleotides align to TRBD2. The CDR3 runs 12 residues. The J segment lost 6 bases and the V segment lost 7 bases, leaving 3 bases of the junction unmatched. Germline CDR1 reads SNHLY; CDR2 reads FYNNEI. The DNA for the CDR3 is TGTGCCAGCACCGGACTAGTCAATGAGCAGTTCTTC. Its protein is CASTGLVNEQFF.

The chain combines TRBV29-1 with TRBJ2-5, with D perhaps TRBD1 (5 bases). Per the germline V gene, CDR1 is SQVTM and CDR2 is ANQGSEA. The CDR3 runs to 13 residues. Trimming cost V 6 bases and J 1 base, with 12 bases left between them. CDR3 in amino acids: CSVADSRQETQYF. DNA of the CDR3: TGCAGCGTCGCTGACAGCCGCCAAGAGACCCAGTACTTC.

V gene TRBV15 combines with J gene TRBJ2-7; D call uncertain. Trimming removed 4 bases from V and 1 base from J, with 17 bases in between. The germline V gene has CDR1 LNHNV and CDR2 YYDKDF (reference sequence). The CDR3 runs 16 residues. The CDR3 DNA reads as TGTGCCACCAGCAAGACCACGGACCTACCTTCCTACGAGCAGTACTTC. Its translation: CATSKTTDLPSYEQYF.

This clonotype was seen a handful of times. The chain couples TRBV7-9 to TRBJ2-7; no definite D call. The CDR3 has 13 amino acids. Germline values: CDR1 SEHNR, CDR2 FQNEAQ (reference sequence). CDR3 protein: CATKSGMGNEQYF. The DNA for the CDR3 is TGTGCTACTAAGTCGGGTATGGGTAACGAGCAGTACTTC. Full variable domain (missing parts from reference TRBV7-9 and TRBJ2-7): DTGVSQNPRHKITKRGQNVTFRCDPISEHNRLYWYRQTLGQGPEFLTYFQNEAQLEKSRLLSDRFSAERPKGSFSTLEIQRTEQGDSAMYLCATKSGMGNEQYFGPGTRLTVT.

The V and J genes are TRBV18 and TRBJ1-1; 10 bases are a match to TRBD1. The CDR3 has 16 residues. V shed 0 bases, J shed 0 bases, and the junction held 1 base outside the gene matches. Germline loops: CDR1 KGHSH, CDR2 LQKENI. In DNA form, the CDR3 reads TGTGCCAGCTCACCACCGGGACAGGGGCTGAACACTGAAGCTTTCTTT. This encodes CASSPPGQGLNTEAFF.

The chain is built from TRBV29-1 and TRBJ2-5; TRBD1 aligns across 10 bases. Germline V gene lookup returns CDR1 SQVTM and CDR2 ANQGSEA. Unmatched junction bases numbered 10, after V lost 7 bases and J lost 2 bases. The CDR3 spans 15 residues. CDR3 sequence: CSAPDPGQGQETQYF. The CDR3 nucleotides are TGCAGCGCCCCAGATCCGGGACAGGGGCAAGAGACCCAGTACTTC.